The entry below describes one TCR beta chain. Generated by immunoSEQ multiplex PCR, the TCRdb table keeps only in-frame clones and is missing some. The sample consists of roughly 120,000 clones, approximately 84% of them appearing once. Germline values: CDR1 KGHSH, CDR2 LQKENI. The CDR3 contains 14 residues. V dropped 5 bases and J dropped 0; count of bases not matched to a gene: 3. These data come from a study of blood T cell repertoires in COVID-19. About the research overall: From the United States, Italy and Spain came samples of acute and convalescent COVID-19. The analysed material was cDNA or gDNA that came from T cells, B-cell-depleted T cells, or PBMCs.

The genes are TRBV18 and TRBJ1-2; 7 bases fit TRBD1. The sequencing sample was made of peripheral blood. The clonotype originates from a woman aged 45-59 years with acute or convalescent COVID-19. The CDR3 protein is CASSVGTANYGYTF. In nucleotides, the CDR3 is TGTGCCAGCTCAGTAGGGACAGCTAACTATGGCTACACCTTC.